The clone carrying this TCR beta chain was counted ten times or more. Its matching antigen is unknown. One entry per CDR3 protein results from TCRdb running MiXCR on the RT-PCR reads. The sample has 450,000 to 600,000 distinct CDR3 sequences, 16% seen once. The sample belongs to a study of response to subunit inactivated influenza vaccine. The CDR3 has 14 amino acids. V dropped 4 bases and J dropped 5; count of bases not matched to a gene: 4. Germline V gene data show CDR1 as LGHNA and CDR2 as YNFKEQ. Study-wide findings and caveats: Only a handful of new T cells, the authors suggested, are recruited with each seasonal influenza vaccination.

The clonotype comes from a man aged 45 to 75 who received an inactivated influenza vaccine. J is TRBJ1-1 and V is TRBV4-2; TRBD1 matches at 10 bases. This material consisted of CD4+ T cells sorted from PBMCs, taken around 2 years after vaccination. DNA for the CDR3: TGTGCCAGCAGCCTAGAGGGACAGGGGACTGAAGCTTTCTTT. The encoded protein is CASSLEGQGTEAFF.